The entry below gives a single T cell receptor (beta chain) sequence along with its context. Some clones are missing from TCRdb's copy, which holds only in-frame ones; the method was immunoSEQ multiplex PCR. Here the sample spans about 30,000 clones, 88% being singletons. Time point noted: newly diagnosed, previously untreated cHL patient sample. Purification of CD4+ T cells from thawed PBMCs was achieved by magnetic negative selection. PBMCs from patients with newly diagnosed, untreated classical Hodgkin lymphoma served as a comparison group for the relapsed/refractory trial patients. The sample belongs to a study of PD-1 blockade in classical Hodgkin lymphoma. The source material was CD4+ T cells from blood. The clonotype originates from a human donor with classical Hodgkin lymphoma.

The CDR3 loop is CASSITGQGSPVPYEQYF. CDR3 DNA sequence: TGTGCCAGTAGTATTACCGGACAGGGGAGTCCTGTTCCCTACGAGCAGTACTTC. V usage is TRBV19 and J usage is TRBJ2-7; 9 bases are shared with TRBD1. Trimming at V came to 3 bases and at J to 2 bases, leaving 14 bases not matched to a gene. This CDR3 spans 18 amino acids. Germline lookup yields CDR1 LNHDA and CDR2 SQIVND (reference sequence).